What follows describes a single TCR beta chain. These data are taken from a study of blood T cell repertoires in COVID-19. Across the study: Italy, Spain and the United States were the sources of the convalescent and acute COVID-19 samples. The cDNA or gDNA used as material had been derived from T cells, B-cell-depleted T cells, or PBMCs.

Between the trimmed V and J ends, which lost 3 bases and 2 bases, there was a span of 5 bases. Germline CDR1 reads LGHDT; CDR2 reads YNNKEL (reference sequence). The CDR3 has 13 residues. The method was immunoSEQ multiplex PCR; TCRdb's version includes in-frame clones alone and lacks a portion of them. The table lists 300,000 to 400,000 clones, roughly 90% of them singletons. The sequencing input was peripheral blood. J is TRBJ1-3 and V is TRBV3-1 (or the pseudogene TRBV3-2), with D perhaps TRBD1 (5 bases). The sequence derives from a woman aged 25-40 years with COVID-19, enrolled during active disease. CDR3 DNA: TGTGCCAGCAGCCACAGGGCTGGAAACACCATATATTTT. Its protein is CASSHRAGNTIYF.